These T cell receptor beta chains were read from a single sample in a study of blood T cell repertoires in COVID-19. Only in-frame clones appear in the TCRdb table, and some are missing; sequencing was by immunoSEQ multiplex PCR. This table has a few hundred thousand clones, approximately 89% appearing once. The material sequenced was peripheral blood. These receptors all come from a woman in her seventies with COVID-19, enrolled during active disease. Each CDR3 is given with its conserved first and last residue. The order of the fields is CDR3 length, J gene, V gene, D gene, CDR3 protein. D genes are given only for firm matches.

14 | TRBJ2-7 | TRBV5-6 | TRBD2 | CASSLRLASYEQYF
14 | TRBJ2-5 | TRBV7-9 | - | CASSWTGTQETQYF
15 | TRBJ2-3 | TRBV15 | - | CATGLPGTSTDTQYF
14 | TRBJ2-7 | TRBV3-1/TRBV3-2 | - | CASSPGGLSYEQYF
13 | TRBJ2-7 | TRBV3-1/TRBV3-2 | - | CASSQHGPGEQYF
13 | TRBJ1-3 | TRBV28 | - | CASRQPSGNTIYF
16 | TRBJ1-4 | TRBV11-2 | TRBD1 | CASSLLGIGQGEKLFF
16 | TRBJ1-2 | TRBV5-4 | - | CASSREAQVVNYGYTF
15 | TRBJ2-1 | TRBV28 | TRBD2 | CASSLRLLAGGEQFF
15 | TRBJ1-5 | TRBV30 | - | CAWSVPGGGNQPQHF
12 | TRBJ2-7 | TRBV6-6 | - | CASSLLSYEQYF
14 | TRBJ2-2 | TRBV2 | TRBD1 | CAGKGQTNTGELFF